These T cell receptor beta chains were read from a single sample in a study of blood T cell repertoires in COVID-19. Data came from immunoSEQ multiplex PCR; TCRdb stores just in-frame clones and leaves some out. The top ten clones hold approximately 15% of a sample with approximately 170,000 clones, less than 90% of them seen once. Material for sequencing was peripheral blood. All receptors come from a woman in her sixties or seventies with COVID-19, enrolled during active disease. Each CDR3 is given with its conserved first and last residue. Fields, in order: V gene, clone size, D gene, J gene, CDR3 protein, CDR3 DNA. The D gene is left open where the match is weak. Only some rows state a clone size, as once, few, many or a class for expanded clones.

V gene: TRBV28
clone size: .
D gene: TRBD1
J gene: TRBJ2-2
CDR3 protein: CASRVSGGWNTGELFF
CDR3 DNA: TGTGCCAGCAGGGTCTCAGGGGGCTGGAACACCGGGGAGCTGTTTTTT

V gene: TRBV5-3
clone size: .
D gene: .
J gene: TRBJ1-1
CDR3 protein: CARSLEADTEAFF
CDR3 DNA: TGTGCCAGAAGCTTGGAGGCGGACACTGAAGCTTTCTTT

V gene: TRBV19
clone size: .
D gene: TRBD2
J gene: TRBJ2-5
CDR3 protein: CASWREGAHQETQYF
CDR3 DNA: TGTGCCAGTTGGAGGGAGGGAGCACACCAAGAGACCCAGTACTTC

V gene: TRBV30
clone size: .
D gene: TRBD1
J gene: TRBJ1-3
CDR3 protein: CAWGTDSGNTIYF
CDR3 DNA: TGTGCCTGGGGGACAGACTCTGGAAACACCATATATTTT

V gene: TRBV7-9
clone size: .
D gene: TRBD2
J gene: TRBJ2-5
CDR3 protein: CASSRSLLAGIETQYF
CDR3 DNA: TGTGCCAGCAGCCGATCTCTACTAGCGGGAATAGAGACCCAGTACTTC

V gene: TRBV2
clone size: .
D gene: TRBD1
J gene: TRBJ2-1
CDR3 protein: CASRDRGPYNEQFF
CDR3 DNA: TGTGCCAGCAGAGACAGGGGACCCTACAATGAGCAGTTCTTC

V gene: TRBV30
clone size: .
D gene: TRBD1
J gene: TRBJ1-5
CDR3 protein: CAWSATTGGGNQPQHF
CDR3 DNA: TGTGCCTGGAGTGCCACCACAGGGGGCGGAAATCAGCCCCAGCATTTT

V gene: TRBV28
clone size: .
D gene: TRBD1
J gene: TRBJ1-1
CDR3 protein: CASRPTGEPEAFF
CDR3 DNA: TGTGCCAGCAGACCGACAGGGGAACCTGAAGCTTTCTTT

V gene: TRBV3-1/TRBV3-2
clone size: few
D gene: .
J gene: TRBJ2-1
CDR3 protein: CASSQMTSGEQFF
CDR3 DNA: TGTGCCAGCAGCCAGATGACATCAGGTGAGCAGTTCTTC

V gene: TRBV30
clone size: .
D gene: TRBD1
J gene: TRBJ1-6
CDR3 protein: CAWSGQGISPLHF
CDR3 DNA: TGTGCCTGGAGTGGACAGGGAATATCACCCCTCCACTTT

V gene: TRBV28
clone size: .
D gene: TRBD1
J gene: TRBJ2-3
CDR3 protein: CASRRGQGFGDTQYF
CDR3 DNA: TGTGCCAGCAGGCGGGGACAGGGTTTCGGGGATACGCAGTATTTT

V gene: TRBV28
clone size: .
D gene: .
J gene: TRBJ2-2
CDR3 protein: CASRGGRGLAGELFF
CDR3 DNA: TGTGCCAGCAGGGGGGGCAGGGGGTTGGCCGGGGAGCTGTTTTTT